The 31 T cell receptor beta chains in this list originate from one sample, sequenced in a study of patients and donors after allogeneic stem cell transplantation. TCRdb fed the RT-PCR reads into MiXCR, producing one record per CDR3 protein. Of about 160,000 distinct CDR3 sequences in the sample, approximately 37% were seen once. Sequenced: blood, either unsorted or a sorted T cell fraction (not recorded which). The receptors here all came from a human donor who was either an allogeneic HSCT recipient or a stem cell or donor lymphocyte infusion donor (not recorded which). It is not recorded whose cells these are; they may come from a transplant donor.

J is TRBJ2-7 and V is TRBV19, with 9 bases matching TRBD1. This CDR3 spans 19 amino acids. Germline lookup yields CDR1 LNHDA and CDR2 SQIVND (reference sequence). J was trimmed by 0 bases and V by 1 base; bases with no gene match: 13. CDR3 DNA: TGTGCCAGTAGTATAGTTTTGAGGACAGGGGATGATAACTCCTACGAGCAGTACGTC. Encoded protein: CASSIVLRTGDDNSYEQYV.

This clonotype has a handful of counts. V usage is TRBV12-3 or TRBV12-4 and J usage is TRBJ2-3; D gene uncertain. V was shortened by 0 bases and J by 1 base, with 2 bases between the two germline ends. CDR3 length: 13 residues. The CDR3 DNA reads TGTGCCAGCAGTTTAGCAGGCACAGATACGCAGTATTTT. Translating it yields CASSLAGTDTQYF.

The V gene is TRBV7-8, the J gene TRBJ1-5; perhaps TRBD1 as D (5 bases). V was cut by 0 bases and J by 0 bases, with 6 bases left in between. The CDR3 totals 15 residues. Germline CDR1 and CDR2: SGHVS and FQNEAQ. The CDR3, as DNA: TGTGCCAGCAGCTTAGCCCAGGGTAGCAATCAGCCCCAGCATTTT. Its protein product is CASSLAQGSNQPQHF.

This clonotype was observed a few times. The chain is built from TRBV12-3 or TRBV12-4 and TRBJ2-7; either TRBD1 or TRBD2 may fit D (5 bases each). Trimming stripped 4 bases from V and 2 bases from J, with 9 bases between. The CDR3 is 13 residues long. The CDR3 protein is CASSSGTPYEQYF. As DNA, the CDR3 is TGTGCCAGCAGTTCAGGGACCCCCTACGAGCAGTACTTC.

This clonotype appeared a few times. The rearrangement joins TRBV6-5 to TRBJ1-6; no clear D. Germline V CDR1 and CDR2: MNHEY, SVGAGI. The germline V and J ends were trimmed by 0 bases and 10 bases, with 16 bases remaining between them. The CDR3 has 16 residues. The DNA for the CDR3 is TGTGCCAGCAGTTACTCGCCATGGGGAGGGAGGTCACCCCTCCACTTT. Translated: CASSYSPWGGRSPLHF.

The chain is built from TRBV5-5 and TRBJ2-5; 7 bases agree with TRBD1. With 4 bases clipped from V and 3 bases from J, the junction kept 6 bases outside the gene matches. This CDR3 spans 14 amino acids. CDR1 is SGHKS and CDR2 is YYEKEE in the germline V gene (reference sequence). CDR3 in DNA: TGTGCCAGCAGCGCCGGGACAGCGAAAGAGACCCAGTACTTC. This gives the protein CASSAGTAKETQYF.

This clonotype was recorded a few times. The chain employs TRBV20-1 and TRBJ2-3; no definite D call. Germline lookup yields CDR1 DFQATT and CDR2 SNEGSKA (reference sequence). The V end lost 6 bases, the J end lost 3 bases, and 7 bases lay between the germline ends. The CDR3 runs 11 residues. This CDR3 is CSADSTDTQYF. Here the CDR3 DNA reads TGCAGTGCGGATTCGACAGATACGCAGTATTTT.

The CDR3 DNA is TGTGCCAGCAGTGATCCAGACAGGGGGTTTTACGAGCAGTACTTC. Translating gives CASSDPDRGFYEQYF. The chain has TRBV2 and TRBJ2-7, with 9 bases fitting TRBD1. Germline CDR1 reads SNHLY; CDR2 reads FYNNEI. This CDR3 comprises 15 residues. J was trimmed by 4 bases and V by 3 bases; bases with no gene match: 7.

This chain links TRBV10-3 with TRBJ2-5; D might be TRBD1 or TRBD2, each matching 6 bases. The CDR3 contains 13 residues. Germline lookup yields CDR1 ENHRY and CDR2 SYGVKD. V dropped 4 bases and J dropped 4 bases, with 10 bases sitting between them. The CDR3 spells CAISGKGGETQYF. The DNA for the CDR3 is TGTGCCATCAGTGGGAAGGGGGGAGAGACCCAGTACTTC.

A few counts support this clonotype. Here the CDR3 reads CSVPRWGLGRHNEQFF. The CDR3 nucleotides read TGCAGCGTCCCAAGGTGGGGGCTAGGGAGGCACAATGAGCAGTTCTTC. This chain connects TRBV29-1 to TRBJ2-1; D is possibly TRBD1 or TRBD2 (6 bases each). The V end was cut by 6 bases, the J end by 5 bases, with 23 bases between. CDR3 size: 16 residues. Germline-derived CDR1 and CDR2 are SQVTM and ANQGSEA.

This chain links TRBV9 with TRBJ2-7; the D is unclear. Trimming removed 0 bases from V and 0 bases from J, with 10 bases in between. Germline CDR1 SGDLS, CDR2 YYNGEE. The CDR3 sequence is 15 residues long. The CDR3 bases are TGTGCCAGCAGCGTAGATCATCAAAGCTCCTACGAGCAGTACTTC. Its translation is CASSVDHQSSYEQYF.

V usage is TRBV7-2 and J usage is TRBJ2-4; D possibly matches TRBD1 or TRBD2 (6 bases each). Germline CDR1 is SGHTA and CDR2 is FQGNSA. Trimming pared 2 bases from V and 3 bases from J, leaving 14 bases between. This CDR3 region has 16 residues. For the CDR3, the DNA is TGTGCCAGCAGCTTAACTAAGGGGGGACACAAAAACATTCAGTACTTC. It is translated as CASSLTKGGHKNIQYF.

A single count supports this clonotype. V and J are TRBV24-1 and TRBJ2-7; possibly TRBD1 or TRBD2 for D (5 bases each). V lost 9 bases and J 4 bases, leaving 21 bases between the germline ends. The CDR3 runs to 15 residues. Germline assignment: CDR1 KGHDR and CDR2 SFDVKD. The CDR3 loop is CATQARDGSQYEQYF. CDR3 nucleotide sequence: TGTGCCACCCAAGCCCGGGACGGCTCTCAGTACGAGCAGTACTTC.

The CDR3 loop is CASSHSRLQNTEAFF. The CDR3 coding sequence is TGTGCCAGCAGCCATTCAAGGCTTCAGAACACTGAAGCTTTCTTT. The chain recombines TRBV3-1 with TRBJ1-1; D is unclear. This CDR3 is 15 amino acids long. Germline lookup yields CDR1 LGHDT and CDR2 YNNKEL (reference sequence). V lost 3 bases, J lost 1 base, and 12 bases lay in between.

This clonotype has just a few counts. The gene calls are TRBV6-6 and TRBJ1-6; possibly TRBD1 for D (5 bases). The germline gives CDR1 MNHNY, CDR2 SVGAGI (reference sequence). This CDR3 spans 14 amino acids. V lost 6 bases and J lost 5, with 11 bases in between. CDR3 amino acids: CASRTGPDNSPLHF. The CDR3 bases are TGTGCCAGCAGGACGGGGCCTGATAATTCACCCCTCCACTTT.

The CDR3 coding sequence is TGCAGCGTGGGGCTAGCGAGTAATGAAAAACTGTTTTTT. It translates to CSVGLASNEKLFF. The chain joins TRBV29-1 to TRBJ1-4; D is perhaps TRBD1 (5 bases). The CDR3 extends over 13 amino acids. CDR1 is SQVTM and CDR2 is ANQGSEA in the germline V gene. Trimming shortened V by 6 bases and J by 4 bases, and 12 bases separated the two germline ends. Supplemented by reference TRBV29-1 and TRBJ1-4, the full variable domain reads SAVISQKPSRDICQRGTSLTIQCQVDSQVTMMFWYRQQPGQSLTLIATANQGSEATYESGFVIDKFPISRPNLTFSTLTVSNMSPEDSSIYLCSVGLASNEKLFFGSGTQLSVL.

This clonotype was detected a few times. V gene TRBV20-1 combines with J gene TRBJ1-5; D uncertain. V lost 4 bases and J lost 0, with 13 bases in between. The germline gives CDR1 DFQATT, CDR2 SNEGSKA (reference sequence). The CDR3 totals 15 residues. The CDR3 DNA follows: TGCAGTGCTATGGGTCGGAGTTATAGCAATCAGCCCCAGCATTTT. Translated, it gives CSAMGRSYSNQPQHF.

The rearrangement links TRBV15 to TRBJ2-1, with TRBD2 as a possible D gene (6 bases). In germline, CDR1 is LNHNV, CDR2 YYDKDF (reference sequence). V was trimmed by 0 bases and J by 0 bases, leaving 9 bases between them. The CDR3 sequence is 16 residues long. The CDR3 sequence: CATSRDGGISYNEQFF. In nucleotides, the CDR3 is TGTGCCACCAGCAGAGATGGGGGGATCTCCTACAATGAGCAGTTCTTC. Using reference TRBV15 and TRBJ2-1 for the parts outside the CDR3, the full variable domain is DAMVIQNPRYQVTQFGKPVTLSCSQTLNHNVMYWYQQKSSQAPKLLFHYYDKDFNNEADTPDNFQSRRPNTSFCFLDIRSPGLGDTAMYLCATSRDGGISYNEQFFGPGTRLTVL.

This clonotype was seen more than once but under ten times. This chain joins TRBV7-8 and TRBJ1-1, with D maybe TRBD1 (6 bases). Germline loops: CDR1 SGHVS, CDR2 FQNEAQ. CDR3 length: 15 amino acids. Trimming cost V 5 bases and J 2 bases, with 15 bases left between them. This CDR3 reads CASSVYRVSNTEAFF. The DNA for the CDR3 is TGTGCCAGCAGCGTATACAGGGTCAGTAACACTGAAGCTTTCTTT.

This clonotype was seen a handful of times. CDR3 DNA: TGTGCCATCAGTGGGGACGTGGGGCCAGATACGCAGTATTTT. Protein sequence: CAISGDVGPDTQYF. This sequence joins TRBV10-3 and TRBJ2-3; TRBD1 or TRBD2 may be the D gene (5 bases each). V was trimmed by 4 bases and J by 4 bases, leaving 12 bases between them. The CDR3 runs to 14 residues. The germline CDR1 and CDR2 sequences are ENHRY and SYGVKD.

The chain is built from TRBV7-9 and TRBJ1-3; D unresolved. V was clipped by 0 bases and J by 4 bases, with 10 bases between them. From germline, CDR1 is SEHNR and CDR2 FQNEAQ (reference sequence). The CDR3 consists of 15 residues. CDR3 residues: CASSLAARRGNTIYF. The CDR3 coding sequence is TGTGCCAGCAGCTTAGCGGCGAGGAGAGGAAACACCATATATTTT.

The chain joins TRBV5-1 to TRBJ1-5; D remains ambiguous. The ends were cut back, 0 bases at V and 2 bases at J, with 15 bases in the middle. From germline, CDR1 is SGHRS and CDR2 YFSETQ. The CDR3 spans 17 residues. The CDR3 DNA reads TGCGCCAGCAGCTTGGGGCCAGTGAGCGGAGGCAATCAGCCCCAGCATTTT. Protein product: CASSLGPVSGGNQPQHF.

This clonotype came up a few times. The chain carries TRBV12-3 or TRBV12-4 and TRBJ1-5, with D unclear. V was pared by 2 bases and J by 2 bases, with 16 bases between. This CDR3 contains 17 residues. CDR3 bases: TGTGCCAGCAGTTTATGGTTGTCAAGTAATGGCAATCAGCCCCAGCATTTT. Amino acids: CASSLWLSSNGNQPQHF.

The V and J genes are TRBV4-3 and TRBJ1-1; 7 bases line up with TRBD1. V gave up 3 bases and J gave up 2 bases; unmatched junction bases: 6. Looked up from germline, CDR1 is LGHNA and CDR2 is YSLEER. The CDR3 length is 15 residues. In nucleotides, the CDR3 is TGCGCCAGCAGCCAGTTCGGGACAGCCAACACTGAAGCTTTCTTT. As protein: CASSQFGTANTEAFF.

The chain links TRBV3-1 to TRBJ1-2, with D uncertain. This CDR3 region has 13 residues. V was cut by 4 bases and J by 4 bases, with 10 bases left in between. CDR1 is LGHDT and CDR2 is YNNKEL in the germline V gene (reference sequence). This CDR3 reads CASSPDGAYGYTF. As DNA, the CDR3 is TGTGCCAGCAGCCCGGACGGAGCCTATGGCTACACCTTC.

This clonotype has a single count. A read error may produce the germline difference seen at one junction end. The DNA for the CDR3 is TGTGCCAGCAGGGGACAGCTTCTAAACTCCATATATTTT. This gives the protein CASRGQLLNSIYF. This chain uses TRBV6-6 with TRBJ1-3; TRBD1 agrees at 7 bases. Germline V CDR1 and CDR2: MNHNY, SVGAGI (reference sequence). The length of the CDR3 is 13 residues.

This sequence joins TRBV10-3 and TRBJ2-5, with 10 bases that match TRBD1. The CDR3 contains 14 residues. CDR1 ENHRY and CDR2 SYGVKD come from the germline V gene. The V segment lost 7 bases and the J segment 2 bases; nucleotides outside the gene matches: 4. In nucleotides, the CDR3 is TGTGCCATCACCCCGGGACAGGGGCAAGAGACCCAGTACTTC. Translation gives CAITPGQGQETQYF.

In its sample, this clonotype was seen a few times. This rearrangement joins TRBV4-2 to TRBJ1-6; a weak D match, TRBD1 (5 bases). V lost 4 bases to trimming and J lost 9 bases, with 16 bases between them. Germline loops: CDR1 LGHNA, CDR2 YNFKEQ. This CDR3 is 15 amino acids long. The CDR3 DNA reads TGTGCCAGCAGCCCCTCAGGGTCGGGAGGTTCACCCCTCCACTTT. Encoded protein: CASSPSGSGGSPLHF.

This clonotype has ten or more counts. The chain carries TRBV24-1 and TRBJ1-2; 7 nucleotides agree with TRBD1. The CDR3 is made up of 15 amino acids. Germline trimming cut 7 bases from V and 0 bases from J; bases unmatched to any gene: 7. Looked up from germline, CDR1 is KGHDR and CDR2 is SFDVKD. DNA for the CDR3: TGTGCCACCAGCTCAGGGACAGTAACTAACTATGGCTACACCTTC. Translated: CATSSGTVTNYGYTF.

This clonotype was seen more than once but under ten times. The V and J genes are TRBV12-3 or TRBV12-4 and TRBJ2-2, with 7 bases aligning to TRBD1. Trimming removed 5 bases from V and 2 bases from J; junction bases left unmatched: 5. The CDR3 covers 15 residues. CDR3 region: CASSPSGGNTGELFF. The CDR3 DNA sequence: TGTGCCAGCAGTCCCTCAGGGGGTAACACCGGGGAGCTGTTTTTT.

The chain joins TRBV28 to TRBJ1-6; D is uncertain. The CDR3 runs 12 residues. Germline V gene sequence: CDR1 MDHEN, CDR2 SYDVKM. V shed 6 bases and J shed 14 bases, with 14 bases lying between them. The CDR3 DNA reads TGTGCCAGCAGATCACGACCTATGGCCCTCCACTTT. Translating gives CASRSRPMALHF.